Listed here are 5 T cell receptor beta chains from one sample, sequenced in a study of blood T cell repertoires in COVID-19. TCRdb's table, derived via immunoSEQ multiplex PCR, lists solely in-frame clones and lacks some. This sample has 400,000 to 450,000 clones, with 70% to 90% found just once. The sequenced sample consisted of peripheral blood. The receptor source for this set is a man aged 18 to 29 with COVID-19, enrolled during active disease.

The chain is built from TRBV5-8 and TRBJ1-5; tentatively, D is TRBD1 (5 bases). The CDR3 is 13 residues long. The germline gives CDR1 SGHTS, CDR2 YDEGEE. Trimming cost V 2 bases and J 6 bases, with 9 bases left between them. The CDR3 bases are TGTGCCAGCAGCTTTATGGGGGGTCAGCCCCAGCATTTT. Its protein product is CASSFMGGQPQHF.

The chain has TRBV7-3 and TRBJ2-2; 8 bases fit TRBD2. Trimming took 1 base from V and 7 from J; bases not matched to a gene: 5. The germline gives CDR1 SGHTA, CDR2 FQGTGA. The CDR3 extends over 15 amino acids. The CDR3 region has the DNA TGTGCCAGCAGCTTAATAGCGGGACCGAACGGGGAGCTGTTTTTT. It codes for CASSLIAGPNGELFF.

The V gene is TRBV18, the J gene TRBJ1-1; possible D gene TRBD1, 5 bases. Germline V gene sequence: CDR1 KGHSH, CDR2 LQKENI. V gave up 0 bases and J gave up 3 bases, with 8 bases separating them. This CDR3 has 14 residues. CDR3 loop: CASSPPGEDTEAFF. The DNA for the CDR3 is TGTGCCAGCTCACCACCGGGGGAGGACACTGAAGCTTTCTTT.

The CDR3 region has the DNA TGTGCCAGTAGTATGGAAAGGGGAAGTGTCTACACCTTC. Translation: CASSMERGSVYTF. The rearrangement joins TRBV19 to TRBJ1-2; TRBD1 is a possible D gene (5 bases). Trimming cost V 3 bases and J 10 bases, with 15 bases left between them. The CDR3 loop spans 13 amino acids. Germline values: CDR1 LNHDA, CDR2 SQIVND (reference sequence). The entire variable domain, with the rest obtained from reference TRBV19 and TRBJ1-2, is as follows: DGGITQSPKYLFRKEGQNVTLSCEQNLNHDAMYWYRQDPGQGLRLIYYSQIVNDFQKGDIAEGYSVSREKKESFPLTVTSAQKNPTAFYLCASSMERGSVYTFGSGTRLTVV.

This chain joins TRBV18 and TRBJ1-1; D unresolved. The V gene's germline CDR1 is KGHSH and CDR2 LQKENI. V was pared by 4 bases and J by 6 bases, with 15 bases between. The CDR3 extends over 14 amino acids. The CDR3, as DNA: TGTGCCAGCTCACTACTGGAGGTCGCGGCTGAAGCTTTCTTT. Translating it yields CASSLLEVAAEAFF.